The rows below give T cell receptor beta chains drawn from one sample of a study of Ad26.COV2.S vaccination and SARS-CoV-2 variants. TCRdb's table, derived via immunoSEQ multiplex PCR, lists solely in-frame clones and lacks some. Of more than 250,000 clones in the sample, roughly 86% were seen once. The input for sequencing was peripheral blood, taken in a trial of Ad26.COV2.S vaccine versus placebo. The receptors stem from a person aged 18 to 65 who received the Ad26.COV2.S COVID-19 vaccine or a placebo. Each CDR3 is given with its conserved first and last residue. D genes are given only for firm matches. The size entry is marked missing in some rows and otherwise reads once, few, many or a size class.

j_gene,abundance,v_gene,d_gene,CDR3nt,CDR3aa
TRBJ1-2,NA,TRBV11-2,NA,TGTGCCAGCAGCCGAGGCCCACAGGGTGATGGCTACACCTTC,CASSRGPQGDGYTF
TRBJ1-1,NA,TRBV12-5,NA,TGTGCTAGTGGTTCCTGGGCAAGTGAAGCTTTCTTT,CASGSWASEAFF
TRBJ1-1,NA,TRBV3-1/TRBV3-2,NA,TGTGCCAGCAGCCAAGAGGGGGGGCTCACTGAAGCTTTCTTT,CASSQEGGLTEAFF
TRBJ2-3,NA,TRBV18,NA,TGTGCCAGCTCAGGCCCTGGACGAAACACAGATACGCAGTATTTT,CASSGPGRNTDTQYF
TRBJ1-1,NA,TRBV6-5,NA,TGTGCCAGCAGCCTAATGACAACGGTCGACACTGAAGCTTTCTTT,CASSLMTTVDTEAFF
TRBJ2-1,NA,TRBV5-1,NA,TGCGCCAGCAGCTTTTACAAGCGGTCCAATGAGCAGTTCTTC,CASSFYKRSNEQFF
TRBJ1-2,NA,TRBV3-1/TRBV3-2,NA,TGTGCCAGCAGCCAAGGGCAGGGATTCCATATCGGGGGCTACACCTTC,CASSQGQGFHIGGYTF
TRBJ1-2,NA,TRBV10-1,NA,TGCGCCAGCAGTGAGTCGGGCAGCTATGGCTACACCTTC,CASSESGSYGYTF
TRBJ2-1,once,TRBV5-4,TRBD1,TGTGCCAGCACCGTTGACGTGACAGGGGGCTACAATGAGCAGTTCTTC,CASTVDVTGGYNEQFF
TRBJ2-3,NA,TRBV28,NA,TGTGCCAGCACTTCTCGGGATACGCAGTATTTT,CASTSRDTQYF
TRBJ2-2,NA,TRBV4-3,TRBD1,TGCGCCAGCAGCCAAGATATACAGGGGTGGACCGGGGAGCTGTTTTTT,CASSQDIQGWTGELFF
TRBJ1-3,few,TRBV6-1,NA,TGTGCCAGCAGGGAAAGAGTTCTAAGCTCTGGAAACACCATATATTTT,CASRERVLSSGNTIYF
TRBJ2-2,NA,TRBV5-6,NA,TGTGCCAGCAGCTTGAACGCGGGAATCGGGGAGCTGTTTTTT,CASSLNAGIGELFF
TRBJ2-1,NA,TRBV10-2,TRBD2,TGCGCCAGCAGTCGGACTAGCGGGAGTATGGCTGAGCAGTTCTTC,CASSRTSGSMAEQFF
TRBJ1-5,NA,TRBV18,NA,TGTGCCAGCTCACCCTCCGGGTATCAGCCCCAGCATTTT,CASSPSGYQPQHF
TRBJ2-1,NA,TRBV5-6,TRBD2,TGTGCCAGCAGCTGGATGGCTAGCGGGAGCCTAAATGAGCAGTTCTTC,CASSWMASGSLNEQFF
TRBJ2-7,NA,TRBV19,NA,TGTGCCAGTAGTATTGATTTAGAAGGTGAGCAGTACTTC,CASSIDLEGEQYF
TRBJ2-7,NA,TRBV19,NA,TGTGCCAGTAGTATGGCAGGGGACTACGAGCAGTACTTC,CASSMAGDYEQYF
TRBJ1-4,NA,TRBV28,NA,TGTGCCAGCAGTTTATCAGGGATAGAAATTGAAAAACTGTTTTTT,CASSLSGIEIEKLFF
TRBJ1-1,NA,TRBV4-3,NA,TGCGCCAGCAGCCAGTCATCTAGCGGCACTGAAGCTTTCTTT,CASSQSSSGTEAFF
TRBJ1-1,NA,TRBV10-3,NA,TGTGCCATCGGTACGGTGAACACTGAAGCTTTCTTT,CAIGTVNTEAFF
TRBJ2-7,NA,TRBV27,TRBD1,TGTGCCAGCAGTGTAATGACAGGGGGTGGAACCTCCGAGCAGTACTTC,CASSVMTGGGTSEQYF
TRBJ2-7,NA,TRBV30,NA,TGTGCCTGGAGTGTGAGTTTGGGGGTCTACGAGCAGTACTTC,CAWSVSLGVYEQYF
TRBJ2-3,NA,TRBV5-1,TRBD2,TGCGCCAGCAGCTTGGAGGCTTTCGGCGGGAGCCGAAGCACAGATACGCAGTATTTT,CASSLEAFGGSRSTDTQYF
TRBJ1-1,NA,TRBV4-3,TRBD1,TGCGCCAGCAGCCAAGTAACCTGGGGACAGAGACCGAACACTGAAGCTTTCTTT,CASSQVTWGQRPNTEAFF
TRBJ1-4,NA,TRBV2,NA,TGTGCCAGCAGCCCGGGAGGGACAAGCGAAAAACTGTTTTTT,CASSPGGTSEKLFF
TRBJ2-3,few,TRBV7-9,NA,TGTGCCAGCAGCTTAACAGATACGCAGTATTTT,CASSLTDTQYF
TRBJ2-2,NA,TRBV7-9,NA,TGTGCCAGCAGCTTGGGAGGGACAGGCCGGCGTGCGAGCACCGGGGAGCTGTTTTTT,CASSLGGTGRRASTGELFF
TRBJ1-4,NA,TRBV18,NA,TGTGCCAGCTCACCAGGGGTTGAACTGTTTTTT,CASSPGVELFF